A selection of T cell receptor beta chains follows, all from one sample in a study of PD-1 blockade in classical Hodgkin lymphoma. Measured with immunoSEQ multiplex PCR; TCRdb has only the in-frame clones, and not every one. The repertoire holds about 17,000 clones, with 83% as singletons. The specimen was peripheral blood mononuclear cells (PBMCs), collected before the fourth cycle of nivolumab. All receptors come from a human donor with classical Hodgkin lymphoma. CDR3s include the opening cysteine and the closing phenylalanine or tryptophan.

TRBV27	CASSLITNTGELFF
TRBV7-9	CASSLVQGGSPLHF
TRBV7-2	CASSLGTQGHVNTGELFF
TRBV5-1	CASSFQVGAETQYF
TRBV9	CASSVGTGGGGGYTF
TRBV19	CASSLGLAGGQETQYF
TRBV5-1	CASSSTGANTEAFF
TRBV6-6	CATDRAPYNEQFF
TRBV5-1	CASKSANTGELFF
TRBV12-5	CASGFWAQETQYF
TRBV5-1	CASSLQLPHTGELFF
TRBV7-8	CASSLSGGALETQYF
TRBV28	CASSLTGQGEKLFF
TRBV5-5	CASSQDRQATDTQYF
TRBV9	CASSVGSLNTEAFF
TRBV6-5	CASYAGMVNTEAFF
TRBV6-6	CASTPGTREETQYF
TRBV6-6	CASSGYVIDTQYF
TRBV5-1	CASSSAATNEKLFF
TRBV7-9	CASSLGTVGNTIYF
TRBV5-1	CASSLEGVSNQPQHF
TRBV5-4	CASSQQGTYSGNTIYF
TRBV7-8	CASSLVGGSRGGYTF
TRBV5-1	CASSQTGTSYNEQFF
TRBV18	CASSPRDGTYTF
TRBV7-9	CASSLGRTSNTDTQYF
TRBV5-1	CASSLEGVNEQFF
TRBV7-9	CASSLEGASNQPQHF
TRBV4-2	CASSPVGGDTNTEAFF
TRBV7-8	CASTPGPNEQYF
TRBV5-5	CASSLEGLTNEKLFF
TRBV19	CASSPRTGLNYGYTF
TRBV30	CAWREYRGTGANSPLHF
TRBV6-6	CASSTGRGNQPQHF
TRBV7-9	CASSLGTWVNEQFF
TRBV4-3	CASSQTSGSYNEQFF
TRBV6-5	CASTRTGRTEAFF
TRBV25-1	CASSEVRSSYEQYF
TRBV9	CASSGKTPSTGELFF
TRBV5-1	CASSLAGTGELFF
TRBV5-1	CASSLGQSNYGYTF